The present T cell receptor (beta chain) was sequenced within a study of blood T cell repertoires in COVID-19 (dated by TCRdb to the early 2020s). Describing the broader study: The collaborator samples originated in the United States, Italy and Spain and spanned the acute and convalescent phases of COVID-19. The prospective study material was composed of cDNA or gDNA derived from T cells, B-cell-depleted T cells, or PBMCs. Deeply sampled blood TCRbeta repertoires from subjects exposed to, actively infected with, or recovered from COVID-19 were included in the dataset. The repertoires were released in a freely available public database intended as a resource for research on the immune response to SARS-CoV-2. Samples were obtained from the ongoing ImmuneRACE study (first 160 participants) and from 1,254 subjects provided by 6 global collaborators. Sample metadata almost always included a de-identified subject ID, COVID-19 status, age in years and sex. Where available, HLA class I and class II types were obtained from metadata supplied by the sample provider rather than from assay-based typing. On the study overall, not on this receptor specifically: How much clinical and demographic metadata was included differed by source and by participant, and the metadata was provided uncurated.

For this clone: The antigen it recognizes is unknown. Per-nucleotide qualities are absent, and no much larger clonotype sits a single base away.

One collaborating source in Seattle enrolled patients during active infection and followed them longitudinally through the course of disease. Whole blood was collected in K2EDTA tubes by collaborating institutions according to the institutions' own protocols. For TCRbeta analysis, collaborators shipped samples as frozen whole blood, isolated PBMCs, or DNA extracted from either of those sample types. TCRbeta CDR3 regions were amplified from genomic DNA by means of the immunoSEQ Assay, a bias-controlled multiplex PCR. The published analysis was carried out like this. Within the assay, amplification of reference gene primers was used to estimate how many nucleated cells each sample contained. Sequence reads were collapsed and filtered to measure the absolute abundance of every unique TCRbeta CDR3 rearrangement. For each sample, productive Simpson clonality was calculated as the square root of Simpson's diversity index across productive rearrangements. The table was pulled from immuneACCESS by TCRdb, which kept in-frame rearrangements only. Such tables lose some clones; where checked, under half of the loss comes from unresolved V genes, and the rest has no known cause. V and J calls and clone size are copied from that table; D and trimming were computed from the DNA. This sample is represented by about 180,000 clones; around 83% of them were singletons. Of the sample, 7.6% is held by the ten largest clones.

The cysteine opens and the phenylalanine closes a CDR3 of 13 amino acids. CDR3 DNA only is kept here, 39 bases in frame from base 1. Relative to germline, V is missing 6 bases and J is missing 7 bases, with 4 bases of the junction outside any gene match. In the germline V gene, CDR1 corresponds to MDHEN and CDR2 to SYDVKM. The receptor's source is a woman aged 70-85 years with COVID-19, enrolled during active disease. Recombination linked TRBV28 to TRBJ1-4; TRBD1 matches 8 bases in the middle. The sample comprised peripheral blood. The CDR3 in this case is CASRSGTGEKLFF. The bases read TGTGCCAGCAGGTCTGGGACAGGTGAAAAACTGTTTTTT.